This is a list of T cell receptor beta chains from one sample in a study of shared clonotypes between healthy human individuals. Only in-frame clones appear in the TCRdb table, and some are missing; sequencing was by immunoSEQ multiplex PCR. In the table there are 2 million to 3 million clones, 80% to 95% of which are singletons. Sequencing was carried out using naive CD4+ T cells from PBMCs. All receptors come from a man aged 18 to 29 in good health. Some clones in this sample may be carry-over from other donors' samples. Both conserved end residues are part of each CDR3. The D gene is left open where the match is weak. Expanded clones get a size class; other rows say once, few or many, or leave the size out.

>NA|TRBV28|NA|TRBJ2-7
CASSLGLEQYF
TGTGCCAGCAGTTTGGGGCTAGAGCAGTACTTC
>NA|TRBV11-2|NA|TRBJ1-3
CASSLRDRSSGNTIYF
TGTGCCAGCAGCCTACGAGACAGGAGCTCTGGAAACACCATATATTTT
>NA|TRBV6-5|NA|TRBJ2-6
CASSYSIQLGANVLTF
TGTGCCAGCAGTTACTCGATACAGCTTGGGGCCAACGTCCTGACTTTC
>NA|TRBV19|NA|TRBJ1-1
CASSIGGPEEAFF
TGTGCCAGTAGTATAGGGGGGCCGGAGGAAGCTTTCTTT
>NA|TRBV7-2|NA|TRBJ2-7
CASSRGFRVSYEQYF
TGTGCCAGCAGTCGGGGGTTTCGAGTCTCCTACGAGCAGTACTTC
>TRBD1|TRBV5-1|NA|TRBJ1-2
CASSLATGFNYGYTF
TGCGCCAGCAGCCTGGCGACAGGGTTTAACTATGGCTACACCTTC
>NA|TRBV29-1|NA|TRBJ2-1
CSVEAKYNEQFF
TGCAGCGTTGAAGCTAAATACAATGAGCAGTTCTTC
>NA|TRBV7-9|NA|TRBJ1-4
CASSLGLQGNEKLFF
TGTGCCAGCAGCTTAGGGTTGCAGGGTAATGAAAAACTGTTTTTT
>NA|TRBV27|NA|TRBJ2-6
CASSFGYSGANVLTF
TGTGCCAGCAGTTTCGGCTACTCTGGGGCCAACGTCCTGACTTTC
>NA|TRBV6-5|NA|TRBJ1-5
CASGTSNQPQHF
TGTGCCAGCGGAACGAGCAATCAGCCCCAGCATTTT
>NA|TRBV15|NA|TRBJ2-4
CATSREYSTGFHF
TGTGCCACCAGCAGAGAATACTCGACAGGCTTCCACTTC
>TRBD2|TRBV30|NA|TRBJ2-1
CAWTLGREGNEQFF
TGTGCCTGGACCCTGGGACGGGAGGGAAATGAGCAGTTCTTC
>TRBD2|TRBV7-2|NA|TRBJ2-7
CASSRLAVSGEQYF
TGTGCCAGCAGCCGACTAGCGGTTTCGGGCGAGCAGTACTTC
>NA|TRBV21-1|NA|TRBJ1-3
CASSKDPGGDTIYF
TGTGCCAGCAGCAAAGATCCAGGGGGGGACACCATATATTTT
>NA|TRBV27|NA|TRBJ2-7
CASSKGGAYRGFYEQYF
TGTGCCAGCAGTAAGGGGGGGGCGTACAGGGGGTTTTACGAGCAGTACTTC
>NA|TRBV6-6|NA|TRBJ1-5
CASSYRGQRQPQHF
TGTGCCAGCAGCTACAGAGGGCAACGTCAGCCCCAGCATTTT
>NA|TRBV6-6|few|TRBJ1-5
CASKAGGNQPQHF
TGTGCCAGCAAGGCAGGCGGAAATCAGCCCCAGCATTTT